The text below deals with one T cell receptor beta chain. No antigen is known for it. The record has no base qualities; no much larger clone is one base away. The hyperthyroidism patients were between 18 and 65 years old and newly diagnosed, with a disease duration of less than 2 months. Patients with uncontrolled infections, other autoimmune diseases, pregnancy or lactation were excluded. Diagnoses were established on the basis of clinical symptoms, serum thyroxine and TRAb, thyroid ultrasound, and orbital computed tomography. Blood from progressor patients was collected at the time of first diagnosis with hyperthyroidism, before any ophthalmopathy symptoms had appeared. Ficoll-Paque density gradient centrifugation was used to isolate PBMCs from about 9.4 ml of fresh peripheral blood. Progressor patients were first diagnosed with Graves' hyperthyroidism and then developed ophthalmopathy during follow-up. Trizol reagent was used to extract total RNA, and RNA quality was then checked on an Agilent 2100 Bioanalyzer.

The TCR beta CDR3 regions were amplified from the RNA transcripts. For the first round of RT-PCR on the TCR CDR3, the HTBI primer set was used together with the Qiagen OneStep RT-PCR kit. Libraries were constructed in a second round of multiplex PCR, after which size selection and purification were performed. The libraries were sequenced on an Illumina HiSeq2000 using paired-end 100 bp reads. As for how the authors treated the data: SOAPnuke was used to process the raw data, throwing out any read that contained adapters or uncalled bases, had a mean Phred below 15, or lacked an exact constant-primer or identifier match. High-quality paired reads were merged with COPE v1.2.5, and unique nucleotide sequences were defined as clonotypes. MiTCR v1.1 was used to align clonotypes to the IMGT TRBV, TRBD and TRBJ reference segments. Analysis was restricted to V-J combinations with a frequency above 0.0001, which covered roughly 99% of repertoires. The TCS score was defined as F50 (clonal expansion) divided by E x V (chaos), with BLOSUM62-based TCRdist calculated between CDR3 peptides within each V-J. Welch's t-statistics and random forest reduced just over 500 V-J features to 13, which were used in a naive Bayes classifier (R e1071). TCRdb passed the public sequencing reads through fastp at Q25 and MiXCR, retaining productive beta sequences. One record per CDR3 amino acid sequence lists the most common genes and DNA. The V and J calls, along with clone size, are taken from TCRdb and not from the paper's own processing. This sample holds some 380,000 distinct CDR3 sequences; roughly 13% were observed only once. The biggest ten clones account for around 21% of the sample.

The source of the sample is a study of T cells in Graves' hyperthyroidism and ophthalmopathy (dated by TCRdb to between 2017 and 2020). Background on the whole study: Peripheral blood was collected at initial diagnosis, before any treatment. After sampling, hyperthyroidism patients received methimazole starting at 30 mg daily, and ophthalmopathy patients received high-dose intravenous methylprednisolone. The 85 to 100 discovery patients were divided at random into training and test sets in a 7:3 ratio. TCR V-J signatures able to tell the groups apart were searched for in a discovery cohort of about a hundred patients, of whom around 43 had Graves' ophthalmopathy and 57 had stable Graves' hyperthyroidism. TCR Vbeta CDR3 sequencing of roughly 140 peripheral blood samples (under 45 ophthalmopathy, around 80 hyperthyroidism and around 17 progressor patients) is reported in the paper. An independent validation cohort of under 20 hyperthyroidism patients and about 15 patients who later progressed to ophthalmopathy tested prospective prediction of ophthalmopathy. In addition, the study compared T-cell repertoires in thyroid tissue and in blood from about 6 Graves' hyperthyroidism patients.

V is clipped by 4 bases and J by 9 bases, and the sequence between their germline boundaries is 13 bases long. From the cysteine through the phenylalanine, the CDR3 covers 14 amino acids. Only CDR3 DNA remains: 42 bases, in frame from the first base. CDR1 and CDR2 are read off the germline V gene (reference sequence) as SEHNR and FQNEAQ. Findings and caveats that apply to the study as a whole: In validation, the model predicted progression to ophthalmopathy with approximately 69% sensitivity and 72% to 75% specificity, a median of 6.5 months before onset. A model built on a 13 V-J signature distinguished ophthalmopathy from stable hyperthyroidism, reaching 87.88% sensitivity and around 81% specificity in cross-validation and 80%/75% in testing. No statistical method was used to set the sample size in advance, and investigators knew the group allocation. Most expanded thyroid clonotypes (frequency above 0.001) were also detected in blood, a finding suggesting that blood repertoires may reflect thyroid immune responses.

Sequencing input: blood. The chain couples TRBV7-9 to TRBJ1-6, and the D gene may be TRBD1, 5 bases matching. This receptor was obtained from a man aged 25 to 40 with Graves' hyperthyroidism that later progressed to Graves' ophthalmopathy. The CDR3 region: CASSYLRGGSPLHF. The DNA sequence reads TGTGCCAGCAGCTACCTAAGGGGAGGTTCACCCCTCCACTTT.